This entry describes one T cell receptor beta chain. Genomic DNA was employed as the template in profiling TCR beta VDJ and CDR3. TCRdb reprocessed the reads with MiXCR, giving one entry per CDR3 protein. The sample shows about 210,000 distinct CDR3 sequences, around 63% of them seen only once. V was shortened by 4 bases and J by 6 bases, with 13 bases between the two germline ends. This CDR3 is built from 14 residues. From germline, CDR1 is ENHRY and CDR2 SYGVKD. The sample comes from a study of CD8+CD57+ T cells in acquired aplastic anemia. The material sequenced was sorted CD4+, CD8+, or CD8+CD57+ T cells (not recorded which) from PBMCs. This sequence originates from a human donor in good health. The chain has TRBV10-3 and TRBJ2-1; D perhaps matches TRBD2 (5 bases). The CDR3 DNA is TGTGCCATCAGTGCCGGGAAAGCGGCCAATGAGCAGTTCTTC. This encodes CAISAGKAANEQFF.